This T cell receptor beta chain originates from a study of cytomegalovirus exposure and HLA in healthy donors (dated by TCRdb to about 2017). For the study in its entirety: The 666 repertoires of the first cohort and the roughly 120 validation repertoires were produced on the same platform, according to a later analysis. The study was designed to test whether signatures of past pathogen exposure could be identified by cataloging public T cell receptors. Besides the first cohort of approximately 670 subjects, a separate validation cohort made up of 120 different subjects was used. The study combined high-throughput TCR immunosequencing, statistical association of individual TCRs with disease status, and machine learning to predict cytomegalovirus infection status.

The germline V gene encodes CDR1 SSHAT and CDR2 FNYEAQ (reference sequence). The CDR3 runs 13 residues from the cysteine to the phenylalanine. Only the CDR3 portion is preserved as DNA: 39 bases, with reading frame beginning at the first base. As regards this clone: The target of this receptor is not known. One end of the junction does not line up with germline, which may come from a read error.

The receptor library was made with the immunoSEQ multiplex PCR assay. Per the original workflow: A statistical classification framework was built for diagnosing cytomegalovirus status from the catalog of TCR beta chain sequences. TCRdb provides this immuneACCESS table in a form limited to in-frame rearrangements. Some clones are lacking; in checked studies, under half of them reflect an unresolved V gene, and why the rest are absent is not known. The V and J calls and clone size were taken over from that table, and D and trimming were inferred from the DNA. Counted in this sample were 45,000 to 65,000 clones; roughly 89% of them appeared once. The top ten clones comprise over 12% of the sample. Donors formed part of the validation cohort, which comprised 120 or so subjects and was distinct from the first cohort of 550 to 850 subjects. Overall study results and their limits: In the study, 150 to 200 TCR beta chains were listed as associated with cytomegalovirus. Across donors, most TCR sequences were observed very rarely, whereas some public TCRs were present in many individuals. The classifier was reported to diagnose cytomegalovirus status with high specificity and sensitivity in both the original and validation cohorts. A few of the identified cytomegalovirus-associated TCR beta chains were confirmed in vitro to be specific for cytomegalovirus antigens. In a later analysis, TCRs clustered in the first cohort were found to also tend to co-occur in the 120 or so validation repertoires, with over 90% of cluster scores above 0. It was suggested by the authors that the approach could potentially be generalized to other disease states and immunological phenotypes. The validation cohort had no HLA typing available for a later analysis, so co-occurrence within that cohort was assessed over all 120 or so repertoires.

The clonotype was recovered from a woman younger than 30 in good health and CMV-seronegative. Sequencing used PBMCs. The rearranged segments are TRBV7-7 and TRBJ2-7; TRBD1 agrees with 10 junctional bases. The DNA is as follows: TGTGCTAGCAGCCCCGGGACAGGGGTCGAGCAGTACTTC. Its protein is CASSPGTGVEQYF. With the rest looked up from the reference TRBV7-7 and TRBJ2-7 genes rather than sequenced, the full variable domain is GAGVSQSPRYKVTKRGQDVTLRCDPISSHATLYWYQQALGQGPEFLTYFNYEAQPDKSGLPSDRFSAERPEGSISTLTIQRTEQRDSAMYRCASSPGTGVEQYFGPGTRLTVT.